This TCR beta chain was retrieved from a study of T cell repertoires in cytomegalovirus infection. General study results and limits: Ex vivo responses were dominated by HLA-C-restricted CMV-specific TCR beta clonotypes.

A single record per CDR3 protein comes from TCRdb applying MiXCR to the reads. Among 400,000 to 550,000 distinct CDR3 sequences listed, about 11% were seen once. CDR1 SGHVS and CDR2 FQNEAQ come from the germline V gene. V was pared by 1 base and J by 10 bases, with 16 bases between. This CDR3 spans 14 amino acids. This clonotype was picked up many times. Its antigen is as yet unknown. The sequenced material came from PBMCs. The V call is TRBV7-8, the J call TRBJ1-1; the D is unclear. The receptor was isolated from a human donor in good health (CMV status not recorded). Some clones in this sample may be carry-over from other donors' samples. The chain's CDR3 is CASSLGGGRMVAFF. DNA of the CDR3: TGTGCCAGCAGCTTAGGCGGAGGGAGAATGGTAGCTTTCTTT.